This T cell receptor (beta chain) was retrieved from a study of blood T cell repertoires in COVID-19. Study summary: Italy, Spain and the United States were the sources of the convalescent and acute COVID-19 samples. Nucleic acid was either cDNA or gDNA, and it came from T cells, B-cell-depleted T cells, or PBMCs.

V gave up 2 bases and J gave up 8 bases; unmatched junction bases: 2. This CDR3 has 13 residues. Germline CDR1 reads MNHEY; CDR2 reads SMNVEV (reference sequence). In the original processing: Nucleated cell number was recorded as an estimate derived from reference gene primer amplification. Generated by immunoSEQ multiplex PCR, the TCRdb table keeps only in-frame clones and is missing some. V, J and clone size are taken as reported in that table, and D and trimming were inferred from the DNA itself. The sample lists approximately 330,000 clones, around 87% occurring once. The genes are TRBV27 and TRBJ1-3, with 8 nucleotides matching TRBD1. The sample consisted of peripheral blood. The origin of this receptor is a woman aged 45-65 years with active or convalescent COVID-19. CDR3 sequence reads: CASSLTRGHTIYF. The CDR3 DNA follows: TGTGCCAGCAGTTTAACCAGGGGGCACACCATATATTTT.